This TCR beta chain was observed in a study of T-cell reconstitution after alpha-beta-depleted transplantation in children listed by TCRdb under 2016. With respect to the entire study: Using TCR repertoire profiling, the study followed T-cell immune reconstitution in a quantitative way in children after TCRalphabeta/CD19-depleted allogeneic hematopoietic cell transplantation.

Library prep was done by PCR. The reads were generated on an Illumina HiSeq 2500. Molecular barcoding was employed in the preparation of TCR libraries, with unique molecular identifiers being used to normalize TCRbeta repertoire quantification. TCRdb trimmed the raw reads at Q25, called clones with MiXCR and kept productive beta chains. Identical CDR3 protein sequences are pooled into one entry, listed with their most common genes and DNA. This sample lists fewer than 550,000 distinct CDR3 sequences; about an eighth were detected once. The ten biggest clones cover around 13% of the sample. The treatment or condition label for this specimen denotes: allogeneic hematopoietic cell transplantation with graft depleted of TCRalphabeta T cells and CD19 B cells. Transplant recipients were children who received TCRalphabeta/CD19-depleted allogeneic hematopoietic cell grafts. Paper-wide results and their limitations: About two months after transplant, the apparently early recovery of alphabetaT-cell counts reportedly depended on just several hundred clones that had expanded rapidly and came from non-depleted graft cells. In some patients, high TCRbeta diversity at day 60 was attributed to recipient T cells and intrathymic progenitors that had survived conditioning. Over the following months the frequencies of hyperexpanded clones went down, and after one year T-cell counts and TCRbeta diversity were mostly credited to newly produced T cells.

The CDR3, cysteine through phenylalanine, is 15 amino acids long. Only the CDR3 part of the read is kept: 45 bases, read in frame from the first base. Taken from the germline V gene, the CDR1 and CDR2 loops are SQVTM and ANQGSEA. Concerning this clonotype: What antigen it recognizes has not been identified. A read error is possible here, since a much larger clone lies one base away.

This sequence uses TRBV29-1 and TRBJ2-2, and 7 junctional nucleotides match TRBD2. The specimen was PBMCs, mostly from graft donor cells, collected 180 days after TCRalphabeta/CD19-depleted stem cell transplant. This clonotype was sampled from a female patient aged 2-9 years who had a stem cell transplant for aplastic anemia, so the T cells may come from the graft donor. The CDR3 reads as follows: CSVEDWSGNTGDLFF. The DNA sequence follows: TGCAGCGTTGAAGACTGGAGCGGGAACACCGGGGATCTGTTTTTT.